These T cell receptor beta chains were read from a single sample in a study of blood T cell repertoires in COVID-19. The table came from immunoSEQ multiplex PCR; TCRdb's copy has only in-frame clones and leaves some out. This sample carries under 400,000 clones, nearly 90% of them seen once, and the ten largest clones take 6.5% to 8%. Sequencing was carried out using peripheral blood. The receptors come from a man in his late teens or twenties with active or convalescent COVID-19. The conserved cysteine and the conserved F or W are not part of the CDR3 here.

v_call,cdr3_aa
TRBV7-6,ASSLGWAEQETQY
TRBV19,ASSIVSVNYGYT
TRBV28,ASSLTGGTPLH
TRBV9,ASSVIPQNTEAF
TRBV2,ASRSTGTEGEKLF
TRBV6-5,ASSYSVRGDTEAF
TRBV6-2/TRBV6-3,ASSYGRGGQRETQY
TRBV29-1,SADRGASYNEQF
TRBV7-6,ASSLVQAIRSGANVLT
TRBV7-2,ASSLGSGRSSYEQY
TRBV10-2,ASRHRDRGAYEQY
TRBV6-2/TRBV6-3,ASSRASWNTGELF
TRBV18,ASSPGHNQPQH
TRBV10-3,AIREDSLNQPQH
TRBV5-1,ASNAGGLAF
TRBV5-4,ASSFMQEVDTQY
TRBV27,ASSYYLAGGDEQF
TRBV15,ATSRESGLAGGAYEQY
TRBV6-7,ARGLAGSREQF
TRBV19,ASAFGTEPYGYT